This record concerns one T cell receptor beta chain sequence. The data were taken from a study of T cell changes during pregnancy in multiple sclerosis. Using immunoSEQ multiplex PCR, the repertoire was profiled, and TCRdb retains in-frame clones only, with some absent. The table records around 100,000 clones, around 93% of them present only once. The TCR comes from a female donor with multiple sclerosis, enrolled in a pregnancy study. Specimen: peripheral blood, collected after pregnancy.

This CDR3 reads CASSSLSRGYNEQFF. CDR3 sequence (DNA): TGTGCCAGCAGTTCCCTTTCGCGGGGGTACAATGAGCAGTTCTTC. This sequence joins TRBV28 and TRBJ2-1, with 7 nucleotides matching TRBD2. V shed 4 bases, J shed 4 bases, and the junction held 7 bases outside the gene matches. The germline V gene has CDR1 MDHEN and CDR2 SYDVKM. CDR3 length equals 15 residues.